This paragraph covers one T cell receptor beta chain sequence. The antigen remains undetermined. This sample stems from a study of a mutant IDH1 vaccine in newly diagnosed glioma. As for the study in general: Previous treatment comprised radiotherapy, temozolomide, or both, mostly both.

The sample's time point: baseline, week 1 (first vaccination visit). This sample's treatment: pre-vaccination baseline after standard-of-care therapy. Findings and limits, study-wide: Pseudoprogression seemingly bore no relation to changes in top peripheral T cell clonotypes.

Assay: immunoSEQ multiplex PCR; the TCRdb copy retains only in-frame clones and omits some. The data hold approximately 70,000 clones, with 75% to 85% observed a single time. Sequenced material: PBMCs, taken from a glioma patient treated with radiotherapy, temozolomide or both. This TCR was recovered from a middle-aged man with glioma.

DNA for the CDR3: TGTGCCAGCAGCTTAGGGGGAATTAACTATGGCTACACCTTC. Amino acid sequence: CASSLGGINYGYTF. This chain links TRBV7-8 with TRBJ1-2; D is unresolved. The germline V gene has CDR1 SGHVS and CDR2 FQNEAQ. This CDR3 comprises 14 residues. V was clipped by 1 base and J by 1 base, with 7 bases between them.